Listed below are T cell receptor beta chains from one sample, sequenced in a study of blood T cell repertoires in COVID-19. The table came from immunoSEQ multiplex PCR; TCRdb's copy has only in-frame clones and leaves some out. The sample has fewer than 400,000 clones; about 91% are singletons. The material sequenced was PBMCs or T cells enriched from blood (not recorded which). Receptors originate from a woman aged 18-29 years who had recovered from COVID-19. The CDR3 runs from the conserved cysteine through the conserved F or W. D genes are given only for firm matches. A row's size may be missing; if present it is once, few, many or a size class.

V	size	D	J	DNA	CDR3
TRBV3-1/TRBV3-2	few	NA	TRBJ1-1	TGTGCCAGCAGGCCCAGTATGGGGCGCTCAGCTTTCTTT	CASRPSMGRSAFF
TRBV10-3	NA	TRBD1	TRBJ1-2	TGTGCCATCAGAGGGACAGGGGGGAACTATGGCTACACCTTC	CAIRGTGGNYGYTF
TRBV2	NA	NA	TRBJ2-1	TGTGCCAGCAGTGAAGAAGAGGGAGTCTACAATGAGCAGTTCTTC	CASSEEEGVYNEQFF
TRBV3-1/TRBV3-2	NA	TRBD2	TRBJ2-5	TGTGCCAGCAGCCACTTCCTAGCGGGAAATTCGGAGACCCAGTACTTC	CASSHFLAGNSETQYF
TRBV3-1/TRBV3-2	NA	TRBD1	TRBJ2-6	TGTGCCAGCAGCTTCCGGACAGGGACAGGGGCCAACGTCCTGACTTTC	CASSFRTGTGANVLTF
TRBV11-2	NA	NA	TRBJ1-2	TGTGCCAGCAGCCATTGGGACAATGATAATGGCTACACCTTC	CASSHWDNDNGYTF
TRBV2	NA	TRBD1	TRBJ1-2	TGTGCCAGCAGTGCTCCGGGACAGGGGGGGGATGGTGGCTACACCTTC	CASSAPGQGGDGGYTF
TRBV4-1	NA	NA	TRBJ2-3	TGCGCCAGCAGCCTCACGGTACAGGGGACTAGCACAGATACGCAGTATTTT	CASSLTVQGTSTDTQYF
TRBV13	NA	NA	TRBJ2-1	TGTGCCAGCAGCCAACGGAGAGGGAATGAGCAGTTCTTC	CASSQRRGNEQFF
TRBV19	NA	NA	TRBJ2-3	TGTGCCAGTAGTAACCTAGCCCGCACAGATACGCAGTATTTT	CASSNLARTDTQYF
TRBV27	NA	TRBD2	TRBJ2-1	TGTGCCACCGGGACTAGCGGGAGCAATGAGCAGTTCTTC	CATGTSGSNEQFF
TRBV7-6	NA	NA	TRBJ1-4	TGTGCCAGCAGCCACGAGGCAGATAATGAAAAACTGTTTTTT	CASSHEADNEKLFF
TRBV2	NA	TRBD2	TRBJ2-7	TGTGCCAGCAGTGAAGAAGCGGGAGGGCTCGAGCAGTACTTC	CASSEEAGGLEQYF
TRBV7-9	NA	NA	TRBJ1-1	TGTGCCAGCAGCCCTACGGACACTGAAGCTTTCTTT	CASSPTDTEAFF
TRBV13	NA	TRBD1	TRBJ2-2	TGTGCCAGCAGCTCGACAGGGGTTGACACCGGGGAGCTGTTTTTT	CASSSTGVDTGELFF
TRBV27	NA	TRBD1	TRBJ2-7	TGTGCCAGCAGTTTCTTACCCGGGACAGAAAGTTACGAGCAGTACTTC	CASSFLPGTESYEQYF